The 13 T cell receptor beta chains presented below share a single source sample, sequenced in a study of T-cell reconstitution after alpha-beta-depleted transplantation in children. Preparation of the TCRbeta library involved a method that used unique molecular identifiers. TCRdb itself ran the PCR reads through MiXCR, one entry per CDR3 protein. The data show roughly 500,000 distinct CDR3 sequences, around 12% seen once. The sample here was PBMCs from the stem cell graft donor, taken from the stem cell graft. These receptors all come from a human donor who donated a stem cell graft to a child with combined immunodeficiency.

The chain links TRBV10-3 to TRBJ2-3; TRBD2 aligns across 8 bases. The CDR3 sequence is 16 residues long. CDR1 is ENHRY and CDR2 is SYGVKD in the germline V gene. V trimming: 8 bases; J trimming: 6 bases; junction bases outside the gene matches: 16. The CDR3 DNA is TGTGCCATCTCCCTTTGGGCGGGGGGCCCTCGGGATACGCAGTATTTT. It yields the protein CAISLWAGGPRDTQYF.

This clonotype was seen at least ten times. The CDR3 DNA sequence: TGCAGCGCTGGGTGGCTGGACAGGCAAGAGACCCAGTACTTC. Amino acids: CSAGWLDRQETQYF. This chain connects TRBV29-1 to TRBJ2-5; the match to TRBD1 covers 7 bases. The CDR3 totals 14 residues. The V gene's germline CDR1 is SQVTM and CDR2 ANQGSEA. The ends lost 7 bases at V and 2 bases at J; junction bases unmatched: 10.

This clonotype was seen repeatedly, ten times or more. The rearrangement uses TRBV11-2 and TRBJ2-5; D ambiguous. Trimming removed 3 bases from V and 5 bases from J, with 4 bases in between. The CDR3 is 11 amino acids. Germline loops: CDR1 SGHAT, CDR2 FQNNGV. This CDR3 is CASSFYETQYF. CDR3 DNA: TGTGCCAGCAGCTTTTACGAGACCCAGTACTTC.

This clonotype was recorded a few times. The chain joins TRBV7-2 to TRBJ2-3, with TRBD2 matching over 7 bases. Germline assignment: CDR1 SGHTA and CDR2 FQGNSA. The ends lost 2 bases at V and 0 bases at J; junction bases unmatched: 5. This CDR3 is built from 16 residues. CDR3 bases: TGTGCCAGCAGCTTATACGGGGGGTCCAGCACAGATACGCAGTATTTT. Translation: CASSLYGGSSTDTQYF.

This clonotype was observed a handful of times. The chain carries TRBV9 and TRBJ2-2, with 7 bases fitting TRBD1. The CDR3 covers 14 residues. The ends lost 3 bases at V and 4 bases at J; junction bases unmatched: 3. Germline CDR1 is SGDLS and CDR2 is YYNGEE. The CDR3 protein is CASSEGAGTGELFF. The CDR3 bases are TGTGCCAGCAGCGAGGGGGCGGGCACCGGGGAGCTGTTTTTT.

J is TRBJ2-7 and V is TRBV4-3, with 7 bases matching TRBD2. This CDR3 spans 15 amino acids. CDR1 is LGHNA and CDR2 is YSLEER in the germline V gene. V was pared by 0 bases and J by 7 bases, with 9 bases of the junction left unmatched. The DNA of the CDR3 is TGCGCCAGCAGCCAAGATCTGGGGAGGGCCGGTGAGCAGTACTTC. Amino acid sequence: CASSQDLGRAGEQYF.

The chain joins TRBV12-3 or TRBV12-4 to TRBJ2-1; D might be TRBD2 (7 bases). V was cut by 6 bases and J by 4 bases, with 13 bases left in between. This CDR3 contains 14 residues. CDR3 amino acids: CASRDSGVYNEQFF. Written as DNA, the CDR3 is TGTGCCAGCAGGGACAGCGGGGTTTACAATGAGCAGTTCTTC.

There are many counts of this clonotype. The rearrangement joins TRBV4-3 to TRBJ2-7, with TRBD1 matching over 9 bases. The CDR3 is 16 amino acids. J was trimmed by 6 bases and V by 0 bases; bases with no gene match: 9. From germline, CDR1 is LGHNA and CDR2 YSLEER. DNA of the CDR3: TGCGCCAGCAGCCAAGACCGAAACAGGGGGCCGGGCGAGCAGTACTTC. It codes for CASSQDRNRGPGEQYF.

Only a few counts were recorded for this clonotype. V usage is TRBV12-3 or TRBV12-4 and J usage is TRBJ1-6, with TRBD1 identical over 9 bases. This CDR3 comprises 15 residues. The V segment lost 5 bases and the J segment 7 bases; nucleotides outside the gene matches: 6. Here the CDR3 DNA reads TGTGCCAGCAGTCCCCCGGGACAGGGAAATTCACCCCTCCACTTT. It specifies CASSPPGQGNSPLHF.

The gene calls are TRBV30 and TRBJ2-3; 10 nucleotides align to TRBD2. Germline-derived CDR1 and CDR2 are GTSNPN and SVGIG (reference sequence). V lost 2 bases to trimming and J lost 1 base; unmatched junction nucleotides: 3. The CDR3 covers 15 residues. Here the CDR3 reads CAWSQLAGRTDTQYF. CDR3 coding DNA: TGTGCCTGGAGTCAACTAGCGGGACGCACAGATACGCAGTATTTT.

The chain is built from TRBV3-1 and TRBJ1-5; D call uncertain. Germline CDR1 is LGHDT and CDR2 is YNNKEL (reference sequence). Trimming took 0 bases from V and 0 from J, leaving 9 bases between them. This CDR3 spans 16 amino acids. CDR3: CASSQDGGYSNQPQHF. CDR3 in DNA: TGTGCCAGCAGCCAAGATGGCGGCTATAGCAATCAGCCCCAGCATTTT.

This clonotype has a handful of counts. The chain joins TRBV6-1 to TRBJ2-3, with D unresolved. V lost 5 bases and J 4 bases, leaving 13 bases between the germline ends. CDR3 length: 14 amino acids. In germline, CDR1 is MNHNS, CDR2 SASEGT. The CDR3 loop is CASSQTRPSDTQYF. The CDR3, as DNA: TGTGCCAGCAGTCAGACAAGGCCGTCAGATACGCAGTATTTT.

This clonotype was detected only a few times. V usage is TRBV15 and J usage is TRBJ2-3, with 14 bases fitting TRBD2. The trim removed 0 bases at V and 2 bases at J, leaving 4 bases unmatched. CDR3 size: 18 residues. Germline V gives CDR1 LNHNV, CDR2 YYDKDF (reference sequence). The CDR3 nucleotides read TGTGCCACCAGCAGAGATGGGACTAGCGGGAGATTCACAGATACGCAGTATTTT. It encodes CATSRDGTSGRFTDTQYF.